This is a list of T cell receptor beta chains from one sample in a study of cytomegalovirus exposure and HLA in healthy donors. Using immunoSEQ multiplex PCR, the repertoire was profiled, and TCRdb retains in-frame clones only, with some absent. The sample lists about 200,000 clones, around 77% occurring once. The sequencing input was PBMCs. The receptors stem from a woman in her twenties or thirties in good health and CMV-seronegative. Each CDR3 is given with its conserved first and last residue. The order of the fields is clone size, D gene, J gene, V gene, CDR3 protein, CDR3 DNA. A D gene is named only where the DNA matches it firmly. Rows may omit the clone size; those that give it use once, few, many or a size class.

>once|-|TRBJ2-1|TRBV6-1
CASSVILGGNEQFF
TGTGCCAGCAGTGTGATTTTAGGGGGCAATGAGCAGTTCTTC
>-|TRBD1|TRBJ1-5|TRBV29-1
CSVRTGEKQPQHF
TGCAGCGTTCGTACAGGGGAGAAACAGCCCCAGCATTTT
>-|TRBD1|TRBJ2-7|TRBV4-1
CASSPQPDRVDYEQYF
TGCGCCAGCAGCCCGCAGCCGGACAGGGTGGACTACGAGCAGTACTTC
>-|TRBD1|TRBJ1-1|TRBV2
CASREGASTEAFF
TGTGCCAGCAGGGAGGGGGCGAGCACTGAAGCTTTCTTT
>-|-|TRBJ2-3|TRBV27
CASSFLGGAPTDTQYF
TGTGCCAGCAGTTTCTTAGGGGGGGCGCCCACAGATACGCAGTATTTT
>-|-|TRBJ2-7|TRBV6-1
CASSEAARGSEQYF
TGTGCCAGCAGTGAAGCGGCCAGGGGTTCTGAGCAGTACTTC
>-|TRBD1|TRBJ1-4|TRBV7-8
CASSYRTGRNEKLFF
TGTGCCAGCAGCTACCGGACAGGGCGGAATGAAAAACTGTTTTTT
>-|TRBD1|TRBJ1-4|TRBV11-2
CASSLRGTGGGYAEKLFF
TGTGCCAGCAGCTTAAGGGGCACAGGGGGAGGTTACGCCGAAAAACTGTTTTTT
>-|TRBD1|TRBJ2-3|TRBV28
CASSPNRGRDTDTQYF
TGTGCCAGCAGTCCAAACAGGGGCCGAGACACAGATACGCAGTATTTT
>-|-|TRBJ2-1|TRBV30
CAWRVPGLTFRDPYNEQFF
TGTGCCTGGAGGGTCCCGGGATTAACTTTCCGGGATCCCTACAATGAGCAGTTCTTC
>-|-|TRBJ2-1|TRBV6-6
CASSAQGLSYNEQFF
TGTGCCAGCAGTGCGCAGGGTCTCTCCTACAATGAGCAGTTCTTC
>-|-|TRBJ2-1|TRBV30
CAWTSYNEQFF
TGTGCCTGGACGTCCTACAATGAGCAGTTCTTC
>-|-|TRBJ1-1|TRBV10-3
CATLSRNTEAFF
TGTGCCACCCTGAGCCGGAACACTGAAGCTTTCTTT
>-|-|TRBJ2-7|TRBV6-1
CASSVLGDGGEQYF
TGTGCCAGCAGTGTTCTAGGGGACGGGGGCGAGCAGTACTTC
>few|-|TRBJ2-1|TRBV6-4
CASSIDRSGANEQFF
TGTGCCAGCAGTATAGACAGGTCCGGAGCGAATGAGCAGTTCTTC
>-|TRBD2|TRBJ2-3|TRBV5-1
CASMLAGGPDTQYF
TGCGCCTCGATGCTAGCGGGAGGGCCAGATACGCAGTATTTT
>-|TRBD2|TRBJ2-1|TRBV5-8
CASSLGTSGHNEQFF
TGTGCCAGCAGCTTGGGGACTAGCGGGCACAATGAGCAGTTCTTC
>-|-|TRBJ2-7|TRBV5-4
CASSLKTSNYEQYF
TGTGCCAGCAGCTTAAAGACGAGTAACTACGAGCAGTACTTC
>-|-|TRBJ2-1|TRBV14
CASSSGLWGNEQFF
TGTGCCAGCAGCTCGGGACTCTGGGGCAATGAGCAGTTCTTC
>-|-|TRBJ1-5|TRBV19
CASSRGGPSNQPQHF
TGTGCCAGTAGCCGGGGGGGGCCAAGCAATCAGCCCCAGCATTTT
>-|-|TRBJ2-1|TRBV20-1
CSARPSREQFF
TGCAGTGCTAGGCCTAGTCGTGAGCAGTTCTTC
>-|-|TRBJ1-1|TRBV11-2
CASSIKQVQNTEAFF
TGTGCCAGCAGCATAAAACAGGTCCAGAACACTGAAGCTTTCTTT
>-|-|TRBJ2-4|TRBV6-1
CASIQGQYSKNIQYF
TGTGCCAGCATCCAAGGACAGTACTCCAAAAACATTCAGTACTTC
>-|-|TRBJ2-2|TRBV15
CATSGITWSGELFF
TGTGCCACCAGCGGCATTACTTGGAGCGGGGAGCTGTTTTTT
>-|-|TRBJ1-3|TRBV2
CASSEAITGPGNTIYF
TGTGCCAGCAGTGAAGCGATCACAGGCCCCGGAAACACCATATATTTT
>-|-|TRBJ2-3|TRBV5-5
CASSDQGNTDTQYF
TGTGCCAGCAGCGATCAGGGAAACACAGATACGCAGTATTTT
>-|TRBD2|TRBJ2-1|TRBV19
CASSSGVSYNEQFF
TGTGCCAGTAGCAGCGGGGTATCCTACAATGAGCAGTTCTTC
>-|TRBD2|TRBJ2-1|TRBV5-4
CASREGGGLSIDEQFF
TGTGCCAGCAGGGAGGGCGGGGGACTATCTATCGATGAGCAGTTCTTC
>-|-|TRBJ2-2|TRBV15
CATSSKMEGELFF
TGTGCCACCAGCAGTAAGATGGAGGGGGAGCTGTTTTTT
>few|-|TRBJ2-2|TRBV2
CASNPQGTGELFF
TGTGCCAGCAACCCGCAGGGGACCGGGGAGCTGTTTTTT
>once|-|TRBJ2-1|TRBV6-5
CASSYSVGEHYNEQFF
TGTGCCAGCAGTTACTCTGTGGGAGAGCACTACAATGAGCAGTTCTTC
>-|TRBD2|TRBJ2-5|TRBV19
CASSGEKGGETQYF
TGTGCCAGTAGTGGGGAAAAGGGAGGGGAGACCCAGTACTTC
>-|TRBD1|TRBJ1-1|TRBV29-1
CSVGTGVDTEAFF
TGCAGCGTCGGGACAGGGGTAGACACTGAAGCTTTCTTT
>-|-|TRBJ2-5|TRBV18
CASSPTLREETQYF
TGTGCCAGCTCACCGACCTTGAGGGAGGAGACCCAGTACTTC
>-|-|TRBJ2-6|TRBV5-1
CASSSDPGVGANVLTF
TGCGCCAGCAGCTCCGATCCAGGGGTTGGGGCCAACGTCCTGACTTTC
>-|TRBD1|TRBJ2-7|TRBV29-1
CSALRQGGTYEQYF
TGCAGCGCCTTAAGACAGGGGGGTACCTACGAGCAGTACTTC
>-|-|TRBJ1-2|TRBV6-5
CASSSIRGGDNYGYTF
TGTGCCAGCAGTTCCATCCGAGGGGGAGATAACTATGGCTACACCTTC
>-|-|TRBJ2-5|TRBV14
CASSQPGNDQPETQYF
TGTGCCAGCAGCCAACCCGGGAACGATCAGCCGGAGACCCAGTACTTC
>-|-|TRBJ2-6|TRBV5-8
CASSLEEVTGANVLTF
TGTGCCAGCAGCTTGGAGGAGGTGACCGGGGCCAACGTCCTGACTTTC
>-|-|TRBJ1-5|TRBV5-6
CASSLAAGSNQPQHF
TGTGCCAGCAGCTTGGCCGCGGGTAGCAATCAGCCCCAGCATTTT
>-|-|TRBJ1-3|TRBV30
CAWSRGIKGNTIYF
TGTGCCTGGAGCAGGGGCATAAAAGGGAACACCATATATTTT
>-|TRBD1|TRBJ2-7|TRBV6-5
CASTWGTGYEQYF
TGTGCCAGCACCTGGGGGACAGGCTACGAGCAGTACTTC
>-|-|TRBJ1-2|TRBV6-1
CASSPHRDGYTF
TGTGCCAGCAGCCCCCACAGGGATGGCTACACCTTC
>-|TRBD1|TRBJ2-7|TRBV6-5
CASSYSRTGKAYEQYF
TGTGCCAGCAGTTACTCTAGGACAGGTAAAGCCTACGAGCAGTACTTC